This entry lists 17 T cell receptor beta chains sequenced from one sample in a study of shared clonotypes between healthy human individuals. Measured with immunoSEQ multiplex PCR; TCRdb has only the in-frame clones, and not every one. The sample has about 1.4 million clones, 96% seen once. The sample consisted of naive CD4+ T cells sorted from blood. Specified subset: CD45RA+ positively selected. These receptor sequences come from a young man in good health.

This clone is a singleton in its sample. The CDR3 sequence is CASSPPRTYEQYF. DNA of the CDR3: TGTGCCAGCTCACCACCCAGAACCTACGAGCAGTACTTC. The chain carries TRBV18 and TRBJ2-7, with no clear D. The CDR3 contains 13 residues. Trimming stripped 0 bases from V and 2 bases from J, with 5 bases between. CDR1 is KGHSH, CDR2 LQKENI, per germline. The entire variable domain, with the rest obtained from reference TRBV18 and TRBJ2-7, is as follows: NAGVMQNPRHLVRRRGQEARLRCSPMKGHSHVYWYRQLPEEGLKFMVYLQKENIIDESGMPKERFSAEFPKEGPSILRIQQVVRGDSAAYFCASSPPRTYEQYFGPGTRLTVT.

Notes on this clone: This same CDR3 is encoded by further DNA sequences in the sample. The chain has TRBV19 and TRBJ2-7; a possible D gene is TRBD1 (5 bases). Germline assignment: CDR1 LNHDA and CDR2 SQIVND (reference sequence). The length of the CDR3 is 13 residues. V was cut by 5 bases and J by 0 bases, with 8 bases left in between. In DNA form, the CDR3 reads TGTGCCAGTAGTCGACAGAGCTCCTACGAGCAGTACTTC. Translating it yields CASSRQSSYEQYF. The full variable domain, in which reference TRBV19 and TRBJ2-7 provide the parts outside the CDR3, is DGGITQSPKYLFRKEGQNVTLSCEQNLNHDAMYWYRQDPGQGLRLIYYSQIVNDFQKGDIAEGYSVSREKKESFPLTVTSAQKNPTAFYLCASSRQSSYEQYFGPGTRLTVT.

The V call is TRBV7-8, the J call TRBJ2-1, with a tentative D call TRBD2 (6 bases). The CDR3 runs to 15 residues. V was shortened by 3 bases and J by 0 bases, with 9 bases between the two germline ends. CDR1 SGHVS and CDR2 FQNEAQ come from the germline V gene. In nucleotides, the CDR3 is TGTGCCAGCAGCTTTGCCGGGAGCTCCTACAATGAGCAGTTCTTC. Its protein is CASSFAGSSYNEQFF. The full variable domain, in which reference TRBV7-8 and TRBJ2-1 provide the parts outside the CDR3, is GAGVSQSPRYKVAKRGQDVALRCDPISGHVSLFWYQQALGQGPEFLTYFQNEAQLDKSGLPSDRFFAERPEGSVSTLKIQRTQQEDSAVYLCASSFAGSSYNEQFFGPGTRLTVL.

With respect to this clone: Other nucleotide sequences from this sample produce the same CDR3. The J gene is TRBJ2-5, the V gene TRBV18, with D tentatively TRBD1 or TRBD2 (5 bases each). V was pared by 3 bases and J by 2 bases, with 10 bases between. The CDR3 covers 14 residues. The germline V gene has CDR1 KGHSH and CDR2 LQKENI. The CDR3 region is CASSPRDGQETQYF. The CDR3 nucleotides are TGTGCCAGCTCACCCCGGGACGGTCAAGAGACCCAGTACTTC.

The chain couples TRBV2 to TRBJ2-1; D is tentatively TRBD1 or TRBD2 (5 bases each). Trimming pared 11 bases from V and 0 bases from J, leaving 11 bases between. The germline V gene encodes CDR1 SNHLY and CDR2 FYNNEI. This CDR3 spans 13 amino acids. The CDR3, as DNA: TGTGCCGGGGGAGTACTCTCCTACAATGAGCAGTTCTTC. Protein: CAGGVLSYNEQFF.

Only one count was recorded for this clone. V is TRBV25-1 and J is TRBJ2-5, with D possibly being TRBD2 (6 bases). In germline, CDR1 is MGHDK, CDR2 SYGVNS. CDR3 length equals 14 residues. V lost 4 bases and J lost 4, with 13 bases in between. The CDR3 nucleotides read TGTGCCAGCAGTGCTCGGGAGAAGGGAGAGACCCAGTACTTC. Its protein is CASSAREKGETQYF.

The chain has TRBV28 and TRBJ2-2; maybe TRBD1 (6 bases). Germline V gives CDR1 MDHEN, CDR2 SYDVKM. There are 12 residues in the CDR3. V lost 7 bases and J 7 bases, leaving 10 bases between the germline ends. The CDR3: CASMGAHGELFF. For the CDR3, the DNA is TGTGCCAGCATGGGGGCTCACGGGGAGCTGTTTTTT.

The V and J genes are TRBV27 and TRBJ1-5, with D tentatively TRBD1 (6 bases). V was trimmed by 2 bases and J by 4 bases, leaving 9 bases between them. The CDR3 runs to 14 residues. The germline CDR1 and CDR2 sequences are MNHEY and SMNVEV (reference sequence). The CDR3 bases are TGTGCCAGCAGTTTAACACAGGGTAATCAGCCCCAGCATTTT. It encodes CASSLTQGNQPQHF.

This chain joins TRBV5-1 and TRBJ1-4; D gene ambiguous. This CDR3 spans 14 amino acids. Germline CDR1 and CDR2: SGHRS and YFSETQ. The V end lost 0 bases, the J end lost 11 bases, and 14 bases lay between the germline ends. CDR3 protein: CASSLEVGLGKLFF. In DNA form, the CDR3 reads TGCGCCAGCAGCTTGGAGGTGGGGTTGGGGAAACTGTTTTTT.

The CDR3 coding sequence is TGCGCCAGCAGCCGAGATCAGGGTTTCGCCAAAAACATTCAGTACTTC. Its translation: CASSRDQGFAKNIQYF. This rearrangement joins TRBV5-1 to TRBJ2-4; tentatively, D is TRBD1 (5 bases). The germline CDR1 and CDR2 sequences are SGHRS and YFSETQ. Trimming stripped 4 bases from V and 1 base from J, with 15 bases between. The CDR3 has 16 amino acids.

Concerning this clone itself: Other nucleotide sequences from this sample produce the same CDR3. This rearrangement joins TRBV20-1 to TRBJ2-7; D call uncertain. Between the trimmed V and J ends, which lost 1 base and 3 bases, there was a span of 4 bases. Germline V gene lookup returns CDR1 DFQATT and CDR2 SNEGSKA (reference sequence). This CDR3 spans 11 amino acids. For the CDR3, the DNA is TGCAGTGCTAGAGCAGACTACGAGCAGTACTTC. Its protein is CSARADYEQYF.

The chain links TRBV29-1 to TRBJ1-2; 8 bases align to TRBD1. CDR3 length: 14 residues. Trimming took 3 bases from V and 4 from J; bases not matched to a gene: 7. CDR1 SQVTM and CDR2 ANQGSEA come from the germline V gene. This chain's CDR3 is CSVDLRTGTYGYTF. The CDR3 nucleotides read TGCAGCGTTGACCTTCGGACAGGGACCTATGGCTACACCTTC. The full variable domain, rest sourced from reference TRBV29-1 and TRBJ1-2, is SAVISQKPSRDICQRGTSLTIQCQVDSQVTMMFWYRQQPGQSLTLIATANQGSEATYESGFVIDKFPISRPNLTFSTLTVSNMSPEDSSIYLCSVDLRTGTYGYTFGSGTRLTVV.

CDR3 sequence reads: CASSLWGSNQPQHF. CDR3 nucleotides: TGTGCCAGCAGCTTGTGGGGTAGCAATCAGCCCCAGCATTTT. The chain recombines TRBV5-8 with TRBJ1-5; no reliable D call. The CDR3 consists of 14 residues. V lost 1 base to trimming and J lost 0 bases, with 5 bases between them. Germline V gene sequence: CDR1 SGHTS, CDR2 YDEGEE.

This chain links TRBV7-3 with TRBJ2-7; D tentatively reads TRBD1 or TRBD2 (6 bases each). This CDR3 comprises 14 residues. Between the trimmed V and J ends, which lost 5 bases and 5 bases, there was a span of 16 bases. In germline, CDR1 is SGHTA, CDR2 FQGTGA. The CDR3 coding sequence is TGTGCCAGCAGCCTCAGGGGCGGAGGGAACGAGCAGTACTTC. It yields the protein CASSLRGGGNEQYF.

In the case of this clone: Relative to the germline gene, one junction end is altered; a read error may explain this. This sequence joins TRBV7-7 and TRBJ2-1, with TRBD1 matching over 7 bases. CDR1 and CDR2 (germline): SSHAT, FNYEAQ (reference sequence). The CDR3 sequence is 15 residues long. This chain's CDR3 is CASSAGTATYNEQFF. Written as DNA, the CDR3 is TGTGCTAGCAGCGCCGGGACAGCAACCTACAATGAGCAGTTCTTC.

The genes are TRBV5-1 and TRBJ2-1, with 8 bases matching TRBD2. Germline V gene sequence: CDR1 SGHRS, CDR2 YFSETQ. The CDR3 has 15 amino acids. V was pared by 2 bases and J by 4 bases, with 5 bases of the junction left unmatched. The CDR3, as DNA: TGCGCCAGCAGCTTACCGCGGGAGGTGTACAATGAGCAGTTCTTC. Translation gives CASSLPREVYNEQFF.

The chain is built from TRBV5-1 and TRBJ2-3, with 8 bases matching TRBD2. This CDR3 is built from 16 residues. V was clipped by 3 bases and J by 3 bases; unmatched bases: 9. Germline lookup yields CDR1 SGHRS and CDR2 YFSETQ. The CDR3 protein is CASSWPTKRETDTQYF. The CDR3 DNA follows: TGCGCCAGCAGCTGGCCGACTAAGCGGGAGACAGATACGCAGTATTTT.